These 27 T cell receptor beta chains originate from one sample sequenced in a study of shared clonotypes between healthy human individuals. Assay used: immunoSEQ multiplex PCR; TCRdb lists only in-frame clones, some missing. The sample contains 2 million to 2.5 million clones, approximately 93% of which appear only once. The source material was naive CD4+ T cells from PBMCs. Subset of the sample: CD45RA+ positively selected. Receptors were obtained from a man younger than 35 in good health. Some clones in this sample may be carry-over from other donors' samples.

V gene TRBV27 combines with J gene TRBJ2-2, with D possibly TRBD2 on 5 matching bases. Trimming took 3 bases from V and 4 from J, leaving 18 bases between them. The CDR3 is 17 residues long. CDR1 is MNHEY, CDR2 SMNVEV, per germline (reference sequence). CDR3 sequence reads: CASSLSDSGRSTGELFF. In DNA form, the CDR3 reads TGTGCCAGCAGTTTGTCGGACTCCGGACGGAGCACCGGGGAGCTGTTTTTT.

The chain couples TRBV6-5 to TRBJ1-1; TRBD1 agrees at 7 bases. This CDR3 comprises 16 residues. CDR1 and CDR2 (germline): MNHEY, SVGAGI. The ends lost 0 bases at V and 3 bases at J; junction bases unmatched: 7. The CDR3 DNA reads TGTGCCAGCAGTTACTCAGGGGGCGCTTTGGACACTGAAGCTTTCTTT. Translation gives CASSYSGGALDTEAFF.

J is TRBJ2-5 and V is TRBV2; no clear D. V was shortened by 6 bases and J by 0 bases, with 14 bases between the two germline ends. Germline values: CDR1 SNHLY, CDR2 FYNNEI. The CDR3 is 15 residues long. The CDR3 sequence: CASRGRASYQETQYF. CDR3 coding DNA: TGTGCCAGCAGAGGCCGCGCTTCGTACCAAGAGACCCAGTACTTC.

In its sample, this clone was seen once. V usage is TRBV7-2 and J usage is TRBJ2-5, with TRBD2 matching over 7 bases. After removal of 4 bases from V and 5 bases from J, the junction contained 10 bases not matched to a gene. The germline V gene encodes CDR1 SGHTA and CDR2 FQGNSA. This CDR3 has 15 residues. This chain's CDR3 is CASSSGTNSVETQYF. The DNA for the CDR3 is TGTGCCAGCAGCTCCGGGACTAACAGTGTCGAGACCCAGTACTTC.

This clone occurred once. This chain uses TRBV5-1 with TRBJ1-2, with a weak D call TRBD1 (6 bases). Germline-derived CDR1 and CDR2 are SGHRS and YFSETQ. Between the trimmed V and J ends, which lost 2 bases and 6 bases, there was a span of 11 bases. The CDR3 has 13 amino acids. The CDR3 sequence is CASSFGTRNGYTF. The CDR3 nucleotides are TGCGCCAGCAGCTTCGGGACACGCAATGGCTACACCTTC.

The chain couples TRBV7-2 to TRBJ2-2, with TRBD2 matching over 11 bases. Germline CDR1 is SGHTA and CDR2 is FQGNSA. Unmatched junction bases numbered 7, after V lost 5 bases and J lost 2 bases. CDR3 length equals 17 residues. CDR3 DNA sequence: TGTGCCAGCAGCCAAAAGGGGACTAGCGGAAACACCGGGGAGCTGTTTTTT. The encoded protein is CASSQKGTSGNTGELFF.

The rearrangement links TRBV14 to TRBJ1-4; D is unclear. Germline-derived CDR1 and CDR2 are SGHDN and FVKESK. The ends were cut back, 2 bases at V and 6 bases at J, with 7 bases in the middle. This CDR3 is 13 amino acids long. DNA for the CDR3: TGTGCCAGCAGCCAAAGGAATTATGAAAAACTGTTTTTT. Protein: CASSQRNYEKLFF.

CDR3 DNA sequence: TGTGCCAGTAGTAGGGACCTGCTCAGCTACACCTTC. This codes for CASSRDLLSYTF. The chain uses TRBV19 and TRBJ1-2; weak D call: TRBD1 (5 bases). There are 12 residues in the CDR3. The germline V gene has CDR1 LNHDA and CDR2 SQIVND (reference sequence). V was cut by 4 bases and J by 9 bases, with 12 bases left in between.

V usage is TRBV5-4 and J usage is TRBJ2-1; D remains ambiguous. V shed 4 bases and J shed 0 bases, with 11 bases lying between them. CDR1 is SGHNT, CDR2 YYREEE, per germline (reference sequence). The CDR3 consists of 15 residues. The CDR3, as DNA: TGTGCCAGCAGCACCCCAGATTACTCCTACAATGAGCAGTTCTTC. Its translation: CASSTPDYSYNEQFF.

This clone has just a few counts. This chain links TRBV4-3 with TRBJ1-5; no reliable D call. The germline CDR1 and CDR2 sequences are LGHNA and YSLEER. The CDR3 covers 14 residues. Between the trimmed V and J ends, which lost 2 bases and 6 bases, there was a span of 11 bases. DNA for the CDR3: TGCGCCAGCAGCCAATGGGGAGGAGGTCAGCCCCAGCATTTT. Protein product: CASSQWGGGQPQHF.

The CDR3 DNA reads as TGTGCCAGCAGCCGACTCGGGACTAGCGGATCCTACGAGCAGTACTTC. Translated: CASSRLGTSGSYEQYF. This chain links TRBV7-9 with TRBJ2-7; 11 bases fit TRBD2. CDR1 is SEHNR and CDR2 is FQNEAQ in the germline V gene (reference sequence). The CDR3 is 16 residues long. The ends lost 5 bases at V and 1 base at J; junction bases unmatched: 7.

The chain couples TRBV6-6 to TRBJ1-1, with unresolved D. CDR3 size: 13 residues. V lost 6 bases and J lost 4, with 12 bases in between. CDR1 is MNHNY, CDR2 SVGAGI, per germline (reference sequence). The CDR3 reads CASSTGGSTEAFF. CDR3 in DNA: TGTGCCAGCAGCACCGGAGGGTCCACTGAAGCTTTCTTT.

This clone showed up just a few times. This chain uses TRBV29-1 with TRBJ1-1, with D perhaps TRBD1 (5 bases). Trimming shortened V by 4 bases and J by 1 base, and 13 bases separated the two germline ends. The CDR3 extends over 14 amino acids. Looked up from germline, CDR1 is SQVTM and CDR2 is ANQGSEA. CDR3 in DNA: TGCAGCGTTGTAGGTAGGACATCGAACACTGAAGCTTTCTTT. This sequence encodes CSVVGRTSNTEAFF.

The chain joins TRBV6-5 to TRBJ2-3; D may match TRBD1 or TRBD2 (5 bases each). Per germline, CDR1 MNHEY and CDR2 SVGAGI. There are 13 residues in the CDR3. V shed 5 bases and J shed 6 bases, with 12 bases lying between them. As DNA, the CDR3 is TGTGCCAGCAGTGTCGGGACGTTCGATACGCAGTATTTT. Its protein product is CASSVGTFDTQYF.

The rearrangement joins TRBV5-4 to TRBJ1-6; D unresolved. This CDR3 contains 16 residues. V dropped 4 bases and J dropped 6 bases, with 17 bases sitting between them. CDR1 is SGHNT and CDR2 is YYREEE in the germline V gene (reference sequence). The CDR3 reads CASSPGGREGNSPLHF. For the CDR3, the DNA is TGTGCCAGCAGCCCAGGTGGCCGGGAGGGTAATTCACCCCTCCACTTT.

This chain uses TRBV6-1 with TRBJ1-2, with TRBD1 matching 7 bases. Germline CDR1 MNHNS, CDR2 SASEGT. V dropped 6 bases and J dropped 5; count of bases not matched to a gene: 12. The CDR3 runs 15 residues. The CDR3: CASSERWDSRYGYTF. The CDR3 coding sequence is TGTGCCAGCAGCGAAAGATGGGACAGCCGGTATGGCTACACCTTC.

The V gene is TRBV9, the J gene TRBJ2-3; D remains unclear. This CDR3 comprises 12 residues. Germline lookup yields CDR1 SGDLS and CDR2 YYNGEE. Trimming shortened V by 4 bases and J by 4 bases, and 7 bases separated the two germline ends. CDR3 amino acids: CASSNSPDTQYF. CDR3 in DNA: TGTGCCAGCAGCAACTCCCCAGATACGCAGTATTTT.

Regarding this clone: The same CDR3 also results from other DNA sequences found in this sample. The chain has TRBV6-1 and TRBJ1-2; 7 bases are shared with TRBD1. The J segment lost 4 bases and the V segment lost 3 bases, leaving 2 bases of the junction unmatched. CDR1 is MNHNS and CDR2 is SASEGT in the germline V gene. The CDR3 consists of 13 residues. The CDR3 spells CASSEGQSYGYTF. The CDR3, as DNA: TGTGCCAGCAGTGAGGGACAGAGCTATGGCTACACCTTC.

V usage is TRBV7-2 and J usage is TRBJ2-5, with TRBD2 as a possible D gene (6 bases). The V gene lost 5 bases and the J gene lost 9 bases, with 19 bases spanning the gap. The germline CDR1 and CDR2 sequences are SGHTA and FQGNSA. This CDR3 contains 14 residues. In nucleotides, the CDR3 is TGTGCCAGCAGCCCCAGCAGAAGCCCGGGGGCCCAGTACTTC. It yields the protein CASSPSRSPGAQYF.

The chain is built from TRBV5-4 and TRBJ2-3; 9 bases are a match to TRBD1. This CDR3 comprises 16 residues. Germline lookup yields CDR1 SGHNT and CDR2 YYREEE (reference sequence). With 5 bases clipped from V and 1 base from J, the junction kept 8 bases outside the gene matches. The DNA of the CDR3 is TGTGCCAGCAGAATCAGCCGGGACAGGGGCACAGATACGCAGTATTTT. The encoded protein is CASRISRDRGTDTQYF.

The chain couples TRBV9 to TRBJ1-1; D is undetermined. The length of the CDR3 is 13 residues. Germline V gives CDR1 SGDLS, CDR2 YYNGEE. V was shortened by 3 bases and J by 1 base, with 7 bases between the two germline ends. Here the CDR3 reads CASSEQRNTEAFF. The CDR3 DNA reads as TGTGCCAGCAGCGAACAGAGGAACACTGAAGCTTTCTTT.

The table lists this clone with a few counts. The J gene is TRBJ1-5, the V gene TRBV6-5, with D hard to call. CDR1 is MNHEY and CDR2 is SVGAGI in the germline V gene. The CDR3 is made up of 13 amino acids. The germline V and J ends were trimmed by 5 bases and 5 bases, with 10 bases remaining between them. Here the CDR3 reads CASSKKRHQPQHF. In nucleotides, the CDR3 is TGTGCCAGCAGTAAAAAACGGCATCAGCCCCAGCATTTT.

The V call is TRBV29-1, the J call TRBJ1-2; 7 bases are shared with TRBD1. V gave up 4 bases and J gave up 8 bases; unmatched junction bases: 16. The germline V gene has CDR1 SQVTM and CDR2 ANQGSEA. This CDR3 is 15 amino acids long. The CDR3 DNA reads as TGCAGCGTTGCCTCGGGACAGTCCCTCCAAGGGGGCTACACCTTC. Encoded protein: CSVASGQSLQGGYTF.

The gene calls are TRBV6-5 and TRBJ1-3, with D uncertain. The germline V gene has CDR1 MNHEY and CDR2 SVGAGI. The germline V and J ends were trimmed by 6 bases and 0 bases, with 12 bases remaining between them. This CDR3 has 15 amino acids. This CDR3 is CASRRKGGSGNTIYF. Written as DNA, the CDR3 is TGTGCCAGCAGACGAAAGGGAGGCTCTGGAAACACCATATATTTT.

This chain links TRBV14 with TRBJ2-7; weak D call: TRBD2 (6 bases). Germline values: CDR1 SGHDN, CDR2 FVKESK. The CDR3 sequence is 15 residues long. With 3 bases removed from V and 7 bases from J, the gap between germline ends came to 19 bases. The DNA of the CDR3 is TGTGCCAGCAGCCAGGTTCGGGCGGGGAGGATGGAGCAGTACTTC. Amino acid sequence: CASSQVRAGRMEQYF.

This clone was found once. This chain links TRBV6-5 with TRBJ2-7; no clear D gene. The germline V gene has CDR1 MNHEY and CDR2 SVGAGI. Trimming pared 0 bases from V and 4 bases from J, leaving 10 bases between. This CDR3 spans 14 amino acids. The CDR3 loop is CASSYSRQVYEQYF. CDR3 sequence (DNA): TGTGCCAGCAGTTACTCGAGGCAGGTATACGAGCAGTACTTC.

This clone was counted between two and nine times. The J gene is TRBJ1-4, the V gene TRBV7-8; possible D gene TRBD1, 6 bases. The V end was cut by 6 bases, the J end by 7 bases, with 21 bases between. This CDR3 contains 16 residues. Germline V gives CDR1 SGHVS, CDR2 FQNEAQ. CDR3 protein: CASSQPRGASGEKLFF. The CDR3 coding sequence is TGTGCCAGCAGTCAACCGAGGGGGGCCAGTGGTGAAAAACTGTTTTTT.